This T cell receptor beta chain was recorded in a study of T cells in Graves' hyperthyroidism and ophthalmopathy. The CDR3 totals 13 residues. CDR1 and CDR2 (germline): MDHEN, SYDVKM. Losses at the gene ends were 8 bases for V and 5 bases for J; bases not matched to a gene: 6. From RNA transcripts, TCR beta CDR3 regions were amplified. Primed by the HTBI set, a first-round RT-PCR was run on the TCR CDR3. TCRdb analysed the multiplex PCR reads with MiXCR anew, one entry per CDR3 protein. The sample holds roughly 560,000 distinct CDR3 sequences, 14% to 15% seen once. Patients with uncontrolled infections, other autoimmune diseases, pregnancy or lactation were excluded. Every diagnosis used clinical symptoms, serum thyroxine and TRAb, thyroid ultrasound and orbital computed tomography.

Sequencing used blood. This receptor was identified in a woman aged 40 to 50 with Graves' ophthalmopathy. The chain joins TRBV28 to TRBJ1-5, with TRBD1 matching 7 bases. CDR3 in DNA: TGTGCCAGCCTGACAGGGAGGGATCAGCCCCAGCATTTT. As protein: CASLTGRDQPQHF.